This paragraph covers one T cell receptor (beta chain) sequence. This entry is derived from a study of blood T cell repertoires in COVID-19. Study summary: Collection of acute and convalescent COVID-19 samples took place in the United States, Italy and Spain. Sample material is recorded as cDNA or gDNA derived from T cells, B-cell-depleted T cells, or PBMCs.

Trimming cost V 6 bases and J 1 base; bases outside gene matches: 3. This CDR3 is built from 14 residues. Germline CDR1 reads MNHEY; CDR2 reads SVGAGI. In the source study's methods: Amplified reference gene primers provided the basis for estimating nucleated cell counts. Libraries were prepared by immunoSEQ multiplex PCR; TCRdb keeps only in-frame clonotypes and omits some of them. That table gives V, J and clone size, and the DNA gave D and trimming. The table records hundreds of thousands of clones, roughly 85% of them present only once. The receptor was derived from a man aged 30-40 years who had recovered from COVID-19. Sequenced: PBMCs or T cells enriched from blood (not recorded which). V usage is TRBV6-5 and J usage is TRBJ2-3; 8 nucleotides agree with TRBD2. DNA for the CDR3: TGTGCCAGCAGCCTGACTAGCGGCACAGATACGCAGTATTTT. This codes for CASSLTSGTDTQYF.